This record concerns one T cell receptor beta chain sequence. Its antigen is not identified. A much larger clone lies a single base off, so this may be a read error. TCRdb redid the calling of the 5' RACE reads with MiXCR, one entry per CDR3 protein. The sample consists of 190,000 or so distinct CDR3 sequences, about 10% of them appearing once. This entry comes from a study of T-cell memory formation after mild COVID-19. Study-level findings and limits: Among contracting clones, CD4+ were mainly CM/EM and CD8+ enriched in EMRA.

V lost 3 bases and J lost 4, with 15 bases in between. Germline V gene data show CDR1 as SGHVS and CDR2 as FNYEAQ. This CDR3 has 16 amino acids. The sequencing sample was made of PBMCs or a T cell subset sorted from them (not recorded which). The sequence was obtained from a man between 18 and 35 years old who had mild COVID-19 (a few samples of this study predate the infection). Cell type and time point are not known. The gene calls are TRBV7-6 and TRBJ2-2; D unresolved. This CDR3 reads CASSFMGVPSTGELFF. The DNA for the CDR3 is TGTGCCAGCAGCTTCATGGGCGTACCGAGCACCGGGGAGCTGTTTTTT. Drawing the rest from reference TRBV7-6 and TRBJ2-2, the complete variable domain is GAGVSQSPRYKVTKRGQDVALRCDPISGHVSLYWYRQALGQGPEFLTYFNYEAQQDKSGLPNDRFSAERPEGSISTLTIQRTEQRDSAMYRCASSFMGVPSTGELFFGEGSRLTVL.